One and the same sample provided the 32 T cell receptor beta chains below, sequenced in a study of cytomegalovirus exposure and HLA in healthy donors. It was with 60 Vbeta and 13 Jbeta primers that the PCR ran. Repertoires were generated with immunoSEQ multiplex PCR, while TCRdb's copy carries only in-frame clones and drops some. The table lists roughly 80,000 clones, around 58% of them singletons, with 5.7% in the top ten. Sequenced input: PBMCs. Receptor source: a man aged 25 to 45 in good health and CMV-seropositive.

The rearrangement joins TRBV25-1 to TRBJ2-5; TRBD2 agrees at 10 bases. The CDR3 consists of 18 residues. The J segment lost 3 bases and the V segment lost 5 bases, leaving 15 bases of the junction unmatched. CDR1 and CDR2 (germline): MGHDK, SYGVNS. This CDR3 reads CASSRSLAGGPGKETQYF. Written as DNA, the CDR3 is TGTGCCAGCAGTAGGAGTTTAGCGGGAGGTCCGGGAAAAGAGACCCAGTACTTC.

V gene TRBV19 combines with J gene TRBJ2-1; weak D call: TRBD1 (5 bases). The V end was cut by 3 bases, the J end by 6 bases, with 12 bases between. This CDR3 is 14 amino acids long. The germline CDR1 and CDR2 sequences are LNHDA and SQIVND (reference sequence). CDR3 sequence reads: CASSIIQGGNEQFF. CDR3 DNA: TGTGCCAGTAGTATCATCCAGGGCGGCAATGAGCAGTTCTTC. Full variable domain (remainder filled in from reference TRBV19 and TRBJ2-1): DGGITQSPKYLFRKEGQNVTLSCEQNLNHDAMYWYRQDPGQGLRLIYYSQIVNDFQKGDIAEGYSVSREKKESFPLTVTSAQKNPTAFYLCASSIIQGGNEQFFGPGTRLTVL.

In nucleotides, the CDR3 is TGCGCCAGCAGTGAGTGGAGGGGGAGGGGTAATGAAAAACTGTTTTTT. Translated: CASSEWRGRGNEKLFF. The chain carries TRBV10-2 and TRBJ1-4; weak D call: TRBD1 (6 bases). Germline V gene data show CDR1 as WSHSY and CDR2 as SAAADI. This CDR3 has 16 residues. The germline V and J ends were trimmed by 1 base and 4 bases, with 13 bases remaining between them.

The chain couples TRBV7-6 to TRBJ2-2, with 7 bases matching TRBD1. This CDR3 contains 15 residues. The V gene end was trimmed by 1 base and the J gene end by 1 base; junction bases not matched to a gene: 0. Per germline, CDR1 SGHVS and CDR2 FNYEAQ. The CDR3 here is CASSLGTGNTGELFF. For the CDR3, the DNA is TGTGCCAGCAGCTTAGGGACAGGGAACACCGGGGAGCTGTTTTTT.

The chain is built from TRBV30 and TRBJ1-1, with D possibly TRBD1 on 6 matching bases. CDR3 length: 14 residues. Trimming shortened V by 2 bases and J by 1 base, and 11 bases separated the two germline ends. In germline, CDR1 is GTSNPN, CDR2 SVGIG (reference sequence). The chain's CDR3 is CAWSQGLQNTEAFF. The CDR3 DNA reads as TGTGCCTGGAGTCAGGGGTTGCAGAACACTGAAGCTTTCTTT.

Only a few counts were recorded for this clone. The genes are TRBV10-3 and TRBJ1-2; 9 bases agree with TRBD1. CDR3 size: 15 residues. Germline CDR1 and CDR2: ENHRY and SYGVKD. V lost 11 bases and J lost 4; bases outside the gene matches: 14. CDR3 in DNA: TGTGCCTCGAGGGATGACAGGGGGACGGGCTATGGCTACACCTTC. This sequence encodes CASRDDRGTGYGYTF.

This chain joins TRBV29-1 and TRBJ2-2, with D unresolved. Trimming shortened V by 5 bases and J by 0 bases, and 7 bases separated the two germline ends. Looked up from germline, CDR1 is SQVTM and CDR2 is ANQGSEA. This CDR3 has 13 residues. CDR3 protein: CSVQFSNTGELFF. As DNA, the CDR3 is TGCAGCGTTCAATTTTCGAACACCGGGGAGCTGTTTTTT.

In its sample, this clone was seen once. The chain carries TRBV7-2 and TRBJ2-7; 7 nucleotides line up with TRBD1. The germline V gene has CDR1 SGHTA and CDR2 FQGNSA. The CDR3 contains 14 residues. V trimming: 5 bases; J trimming: 3 bases; junction bases outside the gene matches: 7. The DNA of the CDR3 is TGTGCCAGCAGCGCGTACAGGGGCGGCTACGAGCAGTACTTC. This encodes CASSAYRGGYEQYF.

The chain joins TRBV11-1 to TRBJ2-7, with 10 bases lining up with TRBD2. Germline CDR1 is SGHAT and CDR2 is FQDESV (reference sequence). V shed 1 base, J shed 5 bases, and the junction held 8 bases outside the gene matches. CDR3 length: 16 residues. Written as DNA, the CDR3 is TGTGCCAGCAGCTTAGAAAGAGGGACTAGCGCCCACGAGCAGTACTTC. Protein: CASSLERGTSAHEQYF.

The chain employs TRBV11-3 and TRBJ2-7; 9 bases are a match to TRBD2. The CDR3 sequence is 15 residues long. Germline CDR1 reads SGHNT; CDR2 reads YENEEA. The trim removed 3 bases at V and 1 base at J, leaving 4 bases unmatched. The CDR3: CASSLGLAGSYEQYF. The CDR3, as DNA: TGTGCCAGCAGCTTGGGCCTAGCGGGGTCCTACGAGCAGTACTTC.

This clone was seen more than once but under ten times. This chain connects TRBV27 to TRBJ1-5; perhaps TRBD1 as D (5 bases). CDR1 is MNHEY and CDR2 is SMNVEV in the germline V gene (reference sequence). This CDR3 spans 14 amino acids. Trimming stripped 2 bases from V and 7 bases from J, with 12 bases between. The CDR3 DNA is TGTGCCAGCAGTTTAGGCAGGGCGGGACAGCCCCAGCATTTT. Protein sequence: CASSLGRAGQPQHF.

Note on this clone: Other DNA sequences of this sample code for an identical CDR3. This rearrangement joins TRBV6-1 to TRBJ1-5, with 7 bases lining up with TRBD1. The CDR3 has 16 residues. Losses at the gene ends were 4 bases for V and 0 bases for J; bases not matched to a gene: 6. Germline V gene sequence: CDR1 MNHNS, CDR2 SASEGT. CDR3 in DNA: TGTGCCAGCAGTGGGAACAGGGGATCTAGCAATCAGCCCCAGCATTTT. It codes for CASSGNRGSSNQPQHF.

This clone was seen just once. The chain employs TRBV27 and TRBJ1-5; D is undetermined. Germline CDR1 reads MNHEY; CDR2 reads SMNVEV (reference sequence). The V gene lost 3 bases and the J gene lost 7 bases, with 10 bases spanning the gap. The CDR3 has 13 residues. CDR3 region: CASSLGQAQPQHF. The CDR3 DNA reads as TGTGCCAGCAGTTTGGGTCAGGCCCAGCCCCAGCATTTT.

The J gene is TRBJ1-1, the V gene TRBV4-3; a weak D match, TRBD1 (5 bases). The V and J ends lost 1 base and 10 bases respectively, with 13 bases between them. CDR1 and CDR2 (germline): LGHNA, YSLEER. The CDR3 is 13 amino acids. CDR3 residues: CASSQGLGRGAFF. As DNA, the CDR3 is TGCGCCAGCAGCCAAGGGCTGGGGCGCGGAGCTTTCTTT.

The rearrangement links TRBV14 to TRBJ2-2; weak D call: TRBD2 (5 bases). The length of the CDR3 is 16 residues. Trimming shortened V by 1 base and J by 4 bases, and 13 bases separated the two germline ends. Looked up from germline, CDR1 is SGHDN and CDR2 is FVKESK. CDR3 DNA sequence: TGTGCCAGCAGCCAAGGTCTAATACGGGGCACCGGGGAGCTGTTTTTT. It codes for CASSQGLIRGTGELFF.

The chain joins TRBV11-3 to TRBJ2-3, with TRBD2 matching 10 bases. CDR3 length: 19 residues. J lost 2 bases, V lost 1 base, and 12 bases had no gene match. CDR1 and CDR2 from the germline V gene are SGHNT and YENEEA. The CDR3 sequence: CASSLALPLTSGLTDTQYF. In nucleotides, the CDR3 is TGTGCCAGCAGCTTAGCCCTACCCTTGACTAGCGGGCTCACAGATACGCAGTATTTT. Looking up the rest from reference TRBV11-3 and TRBJ2-3 gives the full variable domain: EAGVVQSPRYKIIEKKQPVAFWCNPISGHNTLYWYLQNLGQGPELLIRYENEEAVDDSQLPKDRFSAERLKGVDSTLKIQPAELGDSAVYLCASSLALPLTSGLTDTQYFGPGTRLTVL.

V gene TRBV7-8 combines with J gene TRBJ2-7; possibly TRBD2 for D (5 bases). The CDR3 is 16 amino acids. In germline, CDR1 is SGHVS, CDR2 FQNEAQ. V was clipped by 5 bases and J by 3 bases, with 20 bases between them. This chain's CDR3 is CASSPAGGRASYEQYF. For the CDR3, the DNA is TGTGCCAGCAGCCCCGCGGGTGGGCGCGCGAGCTACGAGCAGTACTTC. Together with reference TRBV7-8 and TRBJ2-7, the CDR3 gives the full variable domain: GAGVSQSPRYKVAKRGQDVALRCDPISGHVSLFWYQQALGQGPEFLTYFQNEAQLDKSGLPSDRFFAERPEGSVSTLKIQRTQQEDSAVYLCASSPAGGRASYEQYFGPGTRLTVT.

This sequence joins TRBV19 and TRBJ1-1; D possibly corresponds to TRBD1 (5 bases). The germline V gene has CDR1 LNHDA and CDR2 SQIVND (reference sequence). This CDR3 is 15 amino acids long. Deletions cut 5 bases from V and 1 base from J, with 14 bases between. CDR3 protein: CASSYGLGGNTEAFF. CDR3 nucleotide sequence: TGTGCCAGTAGTTATGGCCTCGGGGGGAACACTGAAGCTTTCTTT.

The chain combines TRBV6-5 with TRBJ1-6; no clear D gene. The CDR3 totals 14 residues. The V end was cut by 3 bases, the J end by 4 bases, with 7 bases between. CDR1 is MNHEY, CDR2 SVGAGI, per germline. CDR3 loop: CASSYSRYNSPLHF. CDR3 nucleotide sequence: TGTGCCAGCAGTTATTCGAGGTATAATTCACCCCTCCACTTT.

This clone was seen only once. V and J are TRBV2 and TRBJ1-5; 7 bases agree with TRBD1. The CDR3 totals 19 residues. Trimming at V came to 3 bases and at J to 1 base, leaving 15 bases not matched to a gene. CDR1 and CDR2 (germline): SNHLY, FYNNEI. The CDR3 region is CASSDFWQGVLGSNQPQHF. The CDR3 DNA reads TGTGCCAGCAGTGACTTCTGGCAGGGGGTCTTAGGAAGCAATCAGCCCCAGCATTTT.

The chain joins TRBV7-9 to TRBJ1-1, with a weak D call TRBD1 (5 bases). The CDR3 covers 14 residues. V was cut by 5 bases and J by 10 bases, with 20 bases left in between. CDR1 is SEHNR, CDR2 FQNEAQ, per germline (reference sequence). The CDR3 DNA follows: TGTGCCAGCAGCCCCCCTGGGGCGCGTTTAGCAGCTTTCTTT. Its protein product is CASSPPGARLAAFF.

This clone was counted between two and nine times. J is TRBJ2-7 and V is TRBV4-2, with TRBD2 as a possible D gene (6 bases). Germline assignment: CDR1 LGHNA and CDR2 YNFKEQ. Trimming shortened V by 3 bases and J by 3 bases, and 9 bases separated the two germline ends. This CDR3 has 13 residues. This chain's CDR3 is CASSHGGLYEQYF. The CDR3 DNA is TGTGCCAGCAGCCACGGAGGGCTCTACGAGCAGTACTTC.

The chain employs TRBV19 and TRBJ2-1; D unresolved. This CDR3 has 12 amino acids. V was trimmed by 5 bases and J by 5 bases, leaving 7 bases between them. The germline V gene encodes CDR1 LNHDA and CDR2 SQIVND (reference sequence). The DNA of the CDR3 is TGTGCCAGTAGTCTCGCGAACAATGAGCAGTTCTTC. Translated: CASSLANNEQFF.

The chain is built from TRBV10-3 and TRBJ2-1; tentative D call: TRBD2 (5 bases). CDR1 ENHRY and CDR2 SYGVKD come from the germline V gene. The CDR3 is made up of 12 amino acids. Trimming took off 6 bases at V and 10 bases at J, with 13 bases between the two ends. CDR3 sequence: CAIREEVGEQFF. In DNA form, the CDR3 reads TGTGCCATCAGGGAGGAGGTCGGAGAGCAGTTCTTC.

The chain has TRBV4-1 and TRBJ2-7, with TRBD2 matching 11 bases. The CDR3 is 16 residues long. V shed 0 bases, J shed 4 bases, and the junction held 5 bases outside the gene matches. Germline values: CDR1 MGHRA, CDR2 YSYEKL. CDR3: CASSQDLASGRYEQYF. The CDR3, as DNA: TGCGCCAGCAGCCAAGATTTGGCTAGCGGGAGGTACGAGCAGTACTTC.

The chain couples TRBV5-5 to TRBJ2-6; the match to TRBD1 covers 7 bases. CDR1 is SGHKS and CDR2 is YYEKEE in the germline V gene (reference sequence). Trimming removed 4 bases from V and 0 bases from J; junction bases left unmatched: 13. There are 19 residues in the CDR3. CDR3 amino acids: CASSQIPGQLSSGANVLTF. CDR3 in DNA: TGTGCCAGCAGCCAAATCCCGGGACAGCTATCCTCTGGGGCCAACGTCCTGACTTTC.

The chain combines TRBV10-2 with TRBJ2-7, with TRBD1 matching 8 bases. The V gene end was trimmed by 7 bases and the J gene end by 1 base; junction bases not matched to a gene: 3. This CDR3 is built from 13 residues. Germline CDR1 is WSHSY and CDR2 is SAAADI. CDR3 loop: CASTRDRSYEQYF. DNA of the CDR3: TGCGCCAGCACTCGGGACAGGTCCTACGAGCAGTACTTC.

The rearrangement links TRBV29-1 to TRBJ2-1, with TRBD2 as a possible D gene (6 bases). V was pared by 4 bases and J by 1 base, with 8 bases between. The CDR3 totals 13 residues. CDR1 is SQVTM, CDR2 ANQGSEA, per germline. CDR3 nucleotide sequence: TGCAGCGTTGTGGGGACTTCCTACAATGAGCAGTTCTTC. This translates into CSVVGTSYNEQFF.

This rearrangement joins TRBV4-3 to TRBJ1-1, with D hard to call. The germline gives CDR1 LGHNA, CDR2 YSLEER. The CDR3 length is 14 residues. Deletions cut 4 bases from V and 0 bases from J, with 9 bases between. The CDR3 protein is CASSPRQMNTEAFF. DNA for the CDR3: TGCGCCAGCAGCCCGAGGCAGATGAACACTGAAGCTTTCTTT.

This clone was seen a few times. The V call is TRBV10-3, the J call TRBJ2-6; 8 bases fit TRBD1. Per germline, CDR1 ENHRY and CDR2 SYGVKD. With 4 bases clipped from V and 2 bases from J, the junction kept 7 bases outside the gene matches. The CDR3 length is 17 residues. The CDR3 DNA follows: TGTGCCATCAGTGGGGACAGGACGACCGCTGGGGCCAACGTCCTGACTTTC. This gives the protein CAISGDRTTAGANVLTF.

This chain connects TRBV19 to TRBJ2-7, with 10 bases lining up with TRBD2. The CDR3 extends over 14 amino acids. From germline, CDR1 is LNHDA and CDR2 SQIVND (reference sequence). The ends lost 6 bases at V and 4 bases at J; junction bases unmatched: 6. The CDR3: CASSVAGGSYEQYF. CDR3 bases: TGTGCCAGTAGCGTAGCGGGAGGTTCGTACGAGCAGTACTTC.

The rearrangement links TRBV27 to TRBJ2-7, with unresolved D. V lost 3 bases and J lost 0, with 6 bases in between. Germline V gives CDR1 MNHEY, CDR2 SMNVEV (reference sequence). The CDR3 is 13 amino acids. CDR3 region: CASSLLSSYEQYF. DNA for the CDR3: TGTGCCAGCAGTTTGCTGAGCTCCTACGAGCAGTACTTC.